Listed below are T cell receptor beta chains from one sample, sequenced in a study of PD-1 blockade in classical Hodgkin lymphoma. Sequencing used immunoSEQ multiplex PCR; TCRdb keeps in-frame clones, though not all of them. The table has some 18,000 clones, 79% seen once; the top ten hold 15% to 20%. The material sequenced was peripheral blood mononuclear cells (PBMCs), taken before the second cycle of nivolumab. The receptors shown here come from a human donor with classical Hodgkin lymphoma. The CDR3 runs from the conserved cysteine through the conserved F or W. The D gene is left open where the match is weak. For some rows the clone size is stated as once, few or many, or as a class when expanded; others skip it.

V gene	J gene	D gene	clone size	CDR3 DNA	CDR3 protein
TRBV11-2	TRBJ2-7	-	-	TGTGCCAGCAGCTTAGGGGACCGGGGGGAGCAGTACTTC	CASSLGDRGEQYF
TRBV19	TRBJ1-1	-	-	TGTGCCAGTAGACACCGATCGGCAGGGATGAACACTGAAGCTTTCTTT	CASRHRSAGMNTEAFF
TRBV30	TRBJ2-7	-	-	TGTGCCTGGAGTAGGGGTGCCGCCTACGAGCAGTACTTC	CAWSRGAAYEQYF
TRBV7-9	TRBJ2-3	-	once	TGTGCCAGCAGCCCTTTGACAGGCACAGATACGCAGTATTTT	CASSPLTGTDTQYF
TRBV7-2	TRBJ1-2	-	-	TGTGCCAGCAGCTCCGTAGGTTATAACTATGGCTACACCTTC	CASSSVGYNYGYTF
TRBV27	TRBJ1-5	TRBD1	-	TGTGCCAGCAGTTTGGGGACAGGGGTCCAGCCCCAGCATTTT	CASSLGTGVQPQHF
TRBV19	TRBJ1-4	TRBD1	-	TGTGCCAGTTCCGGACAGGGGAAGAATGAAAAACTGTTTTTT	CASSGQGKNEKLFF
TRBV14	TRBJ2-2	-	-	TGTGCCAGCAGCCAAGAGCGGGCAGGCGGGGAGCTGTTTTTT	CASSQERAGGELFF
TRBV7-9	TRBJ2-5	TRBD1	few	TGTGCCAGCAGCCCCCTTCAACAGGGGAAGACCCAGTACTTC	CASSPLQQGKTQYF
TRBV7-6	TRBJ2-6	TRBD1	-	TGTGCCAGCAGCTCCCAGACAGGGCAATCTGGGGCCAACGTCCTGACTTTC	CASSSQTGQSGANVLTF
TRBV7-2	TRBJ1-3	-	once	TGTGCCAGCAGCCAGGACAGAAACACCATATATTTT	CASSQDRNTIYF
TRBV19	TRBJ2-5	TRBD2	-	TGTGCCAGTAGCGGGAGGTGGGATCGAGAGACCCAGTACTTC	CASSGRWDRETQYF
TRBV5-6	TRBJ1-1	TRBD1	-	TGTGCCAGCACCCTTATAGGGACAGGGGCAGGGGCTTTCTTT	CASTLIGTGAGAFF
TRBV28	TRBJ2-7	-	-	TGTGCCAGCAGATCGCAGGGACCAAACTACGAGCAGTACTTC	CASRSQGPNYEQYF
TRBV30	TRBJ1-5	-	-	TGTGCCTGGAGTGTCCGCAGCAATCAGCCCCAGCATTTT	CAWSVRSNQPQHF
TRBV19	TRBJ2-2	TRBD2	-	TGTGCCAGTATCGGGACTAGCGGGACGATTAGGGGCACCGGGGAGCTGTTTTTT	CASIGTSGTIRGTGELFF
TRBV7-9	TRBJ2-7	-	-	TGTGCCAGCAGCTTCTCGGACATCAACTACGAGCAGTACTTC	CASSFSDINYEQYF
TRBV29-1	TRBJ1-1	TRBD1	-	TGCAGCGGATCGAGGGGGCTCACTGAAGCTTTCTTT	CSGSRGLTEAFF
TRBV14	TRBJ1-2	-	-	TGTGCCAGCAGCCAAGATATTAGATGGCACTATGGCTACACCTTC	CASSQDIRWHYGYTF
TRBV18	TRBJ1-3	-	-	TGTGCCAGCTCACCACGGAGGACGGAAAGCTCTGGAAACACCATATATTTT	CASSPRRTESSGNTIYF
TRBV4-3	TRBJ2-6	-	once	TGCGCCAGCAGCCATACAGGGACTGGGGCCAACGTCCTGACTTTC	CASSHTGTGANVLTF
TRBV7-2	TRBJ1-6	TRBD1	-	TGTGCCAGCAGCCCGAGCCAGGGGGATTCACCCCTCCACTTT	CASSPSQGDSPLHF
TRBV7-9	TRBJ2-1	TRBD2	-	TGTGCCAGCAGACTCACTAGCGGGAGTAGTAATGAGCAGTTCTTC	CASRLTSGSSNEQFF
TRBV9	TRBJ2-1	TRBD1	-	TGTGCCAGCAGCAGACCCGGGACAGGGCCCTACAATGAGCAGTTCTTC	CASSRPGTGPYNEQFF
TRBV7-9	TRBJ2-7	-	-	TGTGCCAGCAGACTAACCAGTTCCTACGAGCAGTACTTC	CASRLTSSYEQYF
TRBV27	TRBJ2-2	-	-	TGTGCCAGCAGTACCGGGGAGCTGTTTTTT	CASSTGELFF
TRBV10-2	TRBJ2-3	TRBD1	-	TGCGCCAGCAGTGGGGACAGGGAGACAGATACGCAGTATTTT	CASSGDRETDTQYF
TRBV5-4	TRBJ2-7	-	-	TGTGCCAGCAGCTCGGACAGCTCCTACGAGCAGTACTTC	CASSSDSSYEQYF
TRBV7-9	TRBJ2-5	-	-	TGTGCCAGCAGCGGACAGATCAAAGAGACCCAGTACTTC	CASSGQIKETQYF
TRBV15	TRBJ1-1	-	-	TGTGCCACCAGCAGTCCGACCGTGTTGAACACTGAAGCTTTCTTT	CATSSPTVLNTEAFF
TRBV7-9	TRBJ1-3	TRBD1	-	TGTGCCAGCAGCTCCCGGACAGGGGCCGCCACGGGCTCTGGAAACACCATATATTTT	CASSSRTGAATGSGNTIYF
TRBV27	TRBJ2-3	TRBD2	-	TGTGCCAGCACTAGGGCGGGAGGGCTCCGCACAGATACGCAGTATTTT	CASTRAGGLRTDTQYF
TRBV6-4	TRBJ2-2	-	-	TGTGCCAGCAAGACGGACGGGGACACCGGGGAGCTGTTTTTT	CASKTDGDTGELFF
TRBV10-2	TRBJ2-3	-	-	TGCGCCAGCACCGAAGGCTCTAACACAGATACGCAGTATTTT	CASTEGSNTDTQYF
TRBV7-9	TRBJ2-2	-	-	TGTGCCAGCAGCTCCTATTATGGGAACACCGGGGAGCTGTTTTTT	CASSSYYGNTGELFF
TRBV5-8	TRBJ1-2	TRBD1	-	TGTGCCAGCAGGAAACAGGGGGCCGGCTATGGCTACACCTTC	CASRKQGAGYGYTF
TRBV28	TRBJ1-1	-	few	TGTGCCAGCAGTTTAGTTCTGGGTTTAGACACTGAAGCTTTCTTT	CASSLVLGLDTEAFF
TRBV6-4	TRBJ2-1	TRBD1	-	TGTGCCAGCAGTGACTCGGCAGGGGGCAATGAGCAGTTCTTC	CASSDSAGGNEQFF
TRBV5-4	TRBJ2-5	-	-	TGTGCCAGCAGCTTGGGGGGGGCGGGGCAAGAGACCCAGTACTTC	CASSLGGAGQETQYF
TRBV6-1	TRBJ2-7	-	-	TGTGCCACCACGCGGGGGCAGCCCTACGAGCAGTACTTC	CATTRGQPYEQYF
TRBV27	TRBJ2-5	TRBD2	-	TGTGCCAGCAGTTTAAATGGGGGGGGAGGGGAGACCCAGTACTTC	CASSLNGGGGETQYF
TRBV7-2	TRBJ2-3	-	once	TGTGCCAGCAGCTTAGTCGGACCGACAGATACGCAGTATTTT	CASSLVGPTDTQYF
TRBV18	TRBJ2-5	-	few	TGTGCCAGCTCACCAGGGCTGTACCAAGAGACCCAGTACTTC	CASSPGLYQETQYF
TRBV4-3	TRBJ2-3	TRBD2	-	TGCGCCAGCAGCCAAGCGTACCTAGCGGGAGGGGATACGCAGTATTTT	CASSQAYLAGGDTQYF
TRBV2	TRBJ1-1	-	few	TGTGCCAGCAACAGGCGGAACACTGAAGCTTTCTTT	CASNRRNTEAFF
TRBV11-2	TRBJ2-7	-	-	TGTGCCAGCAGTCCAATGTGGCGCGGTTCCCACGAGCAGTACTTC	CASSPMWRGSHEQYF
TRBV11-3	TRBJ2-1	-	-	TGTGCCAGCAGCTTAGTTAGGGTTGAACAGTTCTTC	CASSLVRVEQFF
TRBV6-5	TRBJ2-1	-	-	TGTGCCACCACACCCCCTGGGGGCTACAATGAGCAGTTCTTC	CATTPPGGYNEQFF
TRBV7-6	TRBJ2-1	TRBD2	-	TGTGCCAGCAGTCGAAGACTAGCGGGGGGAGGTAATGAGCAGTTCTTC	CASSRRLAGGGNEQFF
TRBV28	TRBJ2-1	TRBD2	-	TGTGCCAGCAGTGTTTGGCTAGCGGGAGTAAATGAGCAGTTCTTC	CASSVWLAGVNEQFF
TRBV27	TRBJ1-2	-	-	TGTGCCAGCAGCCCGGACTCCCCGAGCCACTATGGCTACACCTTC	CASSPDSPSHYGYTF
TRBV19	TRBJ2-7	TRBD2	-	TGTGCCAGTAGTATTCTAGCGGGGACCTACGAGCAGTACTTC	CASSILAGTYEQYF
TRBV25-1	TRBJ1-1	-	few	TGTGCCAGCAGTGATGCGGGGAAGACTGAAGCTTTCTTT	CASSDAGKTEAFF
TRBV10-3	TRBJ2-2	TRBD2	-	TGTGCCATGAACAGGGGAACTAGCGGGGTTTTCACCGGGGAGCTGTTTTTT	CAMNRGTSGVFTGELFF
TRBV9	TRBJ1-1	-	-	TGTGCCAGCAGCCCTTATGAGGGACGGAACACTGAAGCTTTCTTT	CASSPYEGRNTEAFF
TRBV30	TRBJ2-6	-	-	TGTGCCAGCGACGACTCTGGGGCCAACGTCCTGACTTTC	CASDDSGANVLTF
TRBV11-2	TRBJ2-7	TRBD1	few	TGTGCCAGCTACTTCTCTTGGGACAGGGGCTACGAGCAGTACTTC	CASYFSWDRGYEQYF
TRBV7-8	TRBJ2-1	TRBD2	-	TGTGCCAGCAGCTCGTTAGCGGGAGGGCCCTACAATGAGCAGTTCTTC	CASSSLAGGPYNEQFF